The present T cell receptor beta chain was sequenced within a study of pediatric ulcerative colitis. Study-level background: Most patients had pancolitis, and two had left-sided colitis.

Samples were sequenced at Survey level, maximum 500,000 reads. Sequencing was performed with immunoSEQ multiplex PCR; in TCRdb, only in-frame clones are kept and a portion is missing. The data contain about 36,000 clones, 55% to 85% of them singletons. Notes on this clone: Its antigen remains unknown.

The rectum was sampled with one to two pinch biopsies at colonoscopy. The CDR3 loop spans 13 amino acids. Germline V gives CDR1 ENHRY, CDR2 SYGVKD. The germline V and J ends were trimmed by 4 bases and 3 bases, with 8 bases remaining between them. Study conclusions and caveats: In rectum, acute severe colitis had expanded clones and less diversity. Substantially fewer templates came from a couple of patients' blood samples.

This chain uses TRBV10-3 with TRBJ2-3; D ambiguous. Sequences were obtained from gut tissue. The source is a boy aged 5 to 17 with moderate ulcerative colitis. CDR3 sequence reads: CAISGLGTDTQYF. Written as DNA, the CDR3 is TGTGCCATCAGTGGCCTAGGAACAGATACGCAGTATTTT.